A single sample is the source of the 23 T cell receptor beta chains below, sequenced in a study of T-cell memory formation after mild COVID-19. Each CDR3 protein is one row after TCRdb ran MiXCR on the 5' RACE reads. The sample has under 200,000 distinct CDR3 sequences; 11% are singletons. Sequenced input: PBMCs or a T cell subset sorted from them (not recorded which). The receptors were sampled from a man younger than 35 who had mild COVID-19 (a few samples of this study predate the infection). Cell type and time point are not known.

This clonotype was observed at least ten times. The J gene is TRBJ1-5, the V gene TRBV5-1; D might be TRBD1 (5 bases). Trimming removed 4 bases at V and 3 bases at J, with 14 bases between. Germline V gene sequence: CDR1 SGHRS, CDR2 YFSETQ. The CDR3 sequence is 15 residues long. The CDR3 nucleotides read TGCGCCAGCAGCCGGGACGGGGGAACCAATCAGCCCCAGCATTTT. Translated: CASSRDGGTNQPQHF.

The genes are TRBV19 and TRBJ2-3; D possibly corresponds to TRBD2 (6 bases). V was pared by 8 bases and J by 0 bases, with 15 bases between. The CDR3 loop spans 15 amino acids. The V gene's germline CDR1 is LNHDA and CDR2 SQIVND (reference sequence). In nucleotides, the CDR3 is TGTGCCAGTTGTCGGAGGGGAGATAGCACAGATACGCAGTATTTT. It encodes CASCRRGDSTDTQYF. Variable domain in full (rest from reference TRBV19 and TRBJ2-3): DGGITQSPKYLFRKEGQNVTLSCEQNLNHDAMYWYRQDPGQGLRLIYYSQIVNDFQKGDIAEGYSVSREKKESFPLTVTSAQKNPTAFYLCASCRRGDSTDTQYFGPGTRLTVL.

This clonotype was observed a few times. The chain's CDR3 is CASSLGIAGNYGYTF. CDR3 coding DNA: TGTGCCAGCAGCTTAGGTATCGCAGGGAACTATGGCTACACCTTC. The V gene is TRBV7-9, the J gene TRBJ1-2; a possible D gene is TRBD1 (5 bases). Trimming pared 1 base from V and 2 bases from J, leaving 11 bases between. CDR1 and CDR2 from the germline V gene are SEHNR and FQNEAQ (reference sequence). The CDR3 consists of 15 residues.

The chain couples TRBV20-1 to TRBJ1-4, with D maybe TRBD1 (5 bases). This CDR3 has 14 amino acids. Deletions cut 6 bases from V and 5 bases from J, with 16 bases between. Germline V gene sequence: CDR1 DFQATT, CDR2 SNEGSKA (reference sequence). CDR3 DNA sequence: TGCAGTGCGACCCGGGACGCTCGGAATGAAAAACTGTTTTTT. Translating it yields CSATRDARNEKLFF.

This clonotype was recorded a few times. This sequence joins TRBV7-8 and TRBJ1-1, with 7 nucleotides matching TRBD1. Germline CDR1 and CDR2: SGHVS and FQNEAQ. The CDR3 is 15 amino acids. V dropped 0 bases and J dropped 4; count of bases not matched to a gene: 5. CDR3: CASSLAEGGLTEAFF. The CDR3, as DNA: TGTGCCAGCAGCTTAGCTGAAGGGGGCCTCACTGAAGCTTTCTTT.

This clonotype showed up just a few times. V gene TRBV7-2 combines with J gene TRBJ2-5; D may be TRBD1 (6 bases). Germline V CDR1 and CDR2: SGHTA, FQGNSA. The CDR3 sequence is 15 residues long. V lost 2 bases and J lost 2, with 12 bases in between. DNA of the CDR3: TGTGCCAGCAGCTTAATAAAGGGACATCAAGAGACCCAGTACTTC. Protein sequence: CASSLIKGHQETQYF.

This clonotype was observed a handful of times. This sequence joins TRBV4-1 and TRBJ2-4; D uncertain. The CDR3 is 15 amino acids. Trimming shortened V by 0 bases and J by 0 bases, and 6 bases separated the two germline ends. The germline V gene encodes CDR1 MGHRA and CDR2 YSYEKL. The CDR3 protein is CASSQDWGAKNIQYF. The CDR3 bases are TGCGCCAGCAGCCAAGATTGGGGAGCCAAAAACATTCAGTACTTC.

CDR3 protein: CSALTGGGTYEQYF. CDR3 nucleotide sequence: TGCAGCGCCTTAACAGGGGGTGGGACCTACGAGCAGTACTTC. The chain links TRBV29-1 to TRBJ2-7; TRBD1 matches 8 bases. The CDR3 contains 14 residues. Germline assignment: CDR1 SQVTM and CDR2 ANQGSEA. J gave up 2 bases and V 7 bases, and 10 bases lay outside the gene matches.

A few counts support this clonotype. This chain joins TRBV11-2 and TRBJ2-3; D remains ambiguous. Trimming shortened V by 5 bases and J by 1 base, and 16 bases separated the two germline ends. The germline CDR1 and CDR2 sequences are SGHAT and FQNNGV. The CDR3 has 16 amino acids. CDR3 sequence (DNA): TGTGCCAGCAGCGTACCGTGGGCTACTGGCACAGATACGCAGTATTTT. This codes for CASSVPWATGTDTQYF.

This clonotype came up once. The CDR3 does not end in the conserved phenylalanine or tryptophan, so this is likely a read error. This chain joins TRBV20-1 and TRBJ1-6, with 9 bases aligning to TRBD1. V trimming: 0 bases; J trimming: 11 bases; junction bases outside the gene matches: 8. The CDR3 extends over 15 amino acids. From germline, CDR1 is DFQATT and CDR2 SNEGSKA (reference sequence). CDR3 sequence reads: CSARDVTGGMAPLHC. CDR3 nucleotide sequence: TGCAGTGCTAGAGATGTAACAGGGGGCATGGCACCCCTCCACTGT.

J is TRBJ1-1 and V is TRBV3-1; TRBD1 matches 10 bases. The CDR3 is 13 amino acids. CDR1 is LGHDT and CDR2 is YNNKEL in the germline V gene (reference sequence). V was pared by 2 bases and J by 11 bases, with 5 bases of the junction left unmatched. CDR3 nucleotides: TGTGCCAGCAGCCAAAGAGGGACAGGGGAGGCTTTCTTT. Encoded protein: CASSQRGTGEAFF.

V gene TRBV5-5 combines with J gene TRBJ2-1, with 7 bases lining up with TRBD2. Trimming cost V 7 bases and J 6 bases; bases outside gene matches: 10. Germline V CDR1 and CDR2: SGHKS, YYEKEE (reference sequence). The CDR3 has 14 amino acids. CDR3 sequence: CASRTSPQSNEQFF. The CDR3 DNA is TGTGCCAGCCGGACTAGTCCCCAATCCAATGAGCAGTTCTTC.

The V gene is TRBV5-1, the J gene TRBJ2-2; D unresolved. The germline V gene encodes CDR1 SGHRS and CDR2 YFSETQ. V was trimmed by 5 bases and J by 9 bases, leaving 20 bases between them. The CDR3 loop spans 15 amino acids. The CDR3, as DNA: TGCGCCAGCAGAAATAAAACATCCACTTACCGGGAGCTGTTTTTT. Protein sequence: CASRNKTSTYRELFF.

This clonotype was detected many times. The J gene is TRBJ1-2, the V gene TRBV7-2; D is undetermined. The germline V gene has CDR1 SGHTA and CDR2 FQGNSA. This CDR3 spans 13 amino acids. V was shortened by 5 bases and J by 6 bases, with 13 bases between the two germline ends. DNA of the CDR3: TGTGCCAGCAGCCCTACCCCCCAGGATGGCTACACCTTC. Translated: CASSPTPQDGYTF.

CDR3 nucleotides: TGCAGTGCGGGACTAGCGGGGGCAGATACGCAGTATTTT. This codes for CSAGLAGADTQYF. The chain links TRBV20-1 to TRBJ2-3; TRBD2 matches at 14 bases. There are 13 residues in the CDR3. Trimming took 6 bases from V and 4 from J; bases not matched to a gene: 0. CDR1 and CDR2 (germline): DFQATT, SNEGSKA (reference sequence).

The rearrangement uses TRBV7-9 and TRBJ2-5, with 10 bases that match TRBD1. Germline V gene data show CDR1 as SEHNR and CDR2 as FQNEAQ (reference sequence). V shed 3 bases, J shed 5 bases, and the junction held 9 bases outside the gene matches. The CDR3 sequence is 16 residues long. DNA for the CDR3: TGTGCCAGCAGCTTCCCAGGACAGGGGGTGCGGGAGACCCAGTACTTC. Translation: CASSFPGQGVRETQYF.

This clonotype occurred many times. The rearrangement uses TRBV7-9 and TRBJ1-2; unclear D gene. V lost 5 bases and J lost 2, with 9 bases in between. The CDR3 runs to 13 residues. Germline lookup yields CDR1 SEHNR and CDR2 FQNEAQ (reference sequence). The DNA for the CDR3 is TGTGCCAGCAGCCGTACAGAGAACTATGGCTACACCTTC. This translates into CASSRTENYGYTF.

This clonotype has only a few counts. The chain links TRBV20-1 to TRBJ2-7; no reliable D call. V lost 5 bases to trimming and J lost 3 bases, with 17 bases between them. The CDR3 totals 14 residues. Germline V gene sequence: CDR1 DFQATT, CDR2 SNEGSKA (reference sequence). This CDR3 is CSAGPAARVYEQYF. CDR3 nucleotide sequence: TGCAGTGCTGGACCCGCGGCGCGAGTCTACGAGCAGTACTTC.

In DNA, the CDR3 is TGTGCCAGCAGCTTAGCGTATCCAGGGTACACAGATACGCAGTATTTT. Residues: CASSLAYPGYTDTQYF. V is TRBV7-9 and J is TRBJ2-3; perhaps TRBD1 as D (5 bases). Germline CDR1 reads SEHNR; CDR2 reads FQNEAQ (reference sequence). Trimming removed 0 bases at V and 2 bases at J, with 12 bases between. This CDR3 region has 16 residues.

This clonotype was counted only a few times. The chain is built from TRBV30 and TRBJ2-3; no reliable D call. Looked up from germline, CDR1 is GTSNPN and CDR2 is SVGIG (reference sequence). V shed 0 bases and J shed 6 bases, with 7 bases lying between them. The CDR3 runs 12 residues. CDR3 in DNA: TGTGCCTGGAGTGTAAACTCGGATACGCAGTATTTT. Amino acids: CAWSVNSDTQYF.

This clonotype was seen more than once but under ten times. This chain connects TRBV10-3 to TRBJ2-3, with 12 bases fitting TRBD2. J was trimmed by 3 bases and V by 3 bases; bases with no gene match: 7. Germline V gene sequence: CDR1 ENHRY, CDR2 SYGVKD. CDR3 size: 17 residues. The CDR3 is CAISEFASGGATDTQYF. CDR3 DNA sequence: TGTGCCATCAGTGAATTCGCTAGCGGGGGGGCAACAGATACGCAGTATTTT.

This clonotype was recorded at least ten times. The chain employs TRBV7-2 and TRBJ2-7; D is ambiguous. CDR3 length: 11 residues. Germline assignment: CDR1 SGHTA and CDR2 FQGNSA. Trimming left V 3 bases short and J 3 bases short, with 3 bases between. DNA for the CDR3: TGTGCCAGCAGCTTTTACTACGAGCAGTACTTC. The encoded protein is CASSFYYEQYF.

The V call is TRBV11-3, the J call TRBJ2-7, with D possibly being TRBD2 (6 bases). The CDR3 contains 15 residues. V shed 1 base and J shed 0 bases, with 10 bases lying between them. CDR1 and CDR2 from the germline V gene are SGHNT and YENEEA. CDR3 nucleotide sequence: TGTGCCAGCAGCTTAGCTATAGCGGACTCCTACGAGCAGTACTTC. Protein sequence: CASSLAIADSYEQYF.